Listed below are T cell receptor beta chains from one sample, sequenced in a study of blood T cells in healthy people across ages. TCRdb re-derived calls from the 5' RACE reads in MiXCR, one entry per CDR3 protein. The sample has 650,000 or so distinct CDR3 sequences; around 52% are singletons. The sample comprised blood. The receptors were gathered from a woman of 80 years or more in good health. CDR3s include the opening cysteine and the closing phenylalanine or tryptophan. A D gene is named only where the DNA matches it firmly. Only part of the rows carry a size: once, few, many, or a class if the clone is expanded.

clone_size	v_call	j_call	d_call	cdr3_nt	cdr3_aa
few	TRBV29-1	TRBJ2-6	-	TGCAGCGTTAAGAGCTCTGGGGCCAACGTCCTGACTTTC	CSVKSSGANVLTF
many	TRBV12-3/TRBV12-4	TRBJ1-4	-	TGTGCCAGCAATCCGACAGGCGAATTGGAAAAACTGTTTTTT	CASNPTGELEKLFF
many	TRBV5-4	TRBJ2-7	-	TGTGCCAGCAGCTTGGACGCTGCCTACGAGCAGTACTTC	CASSLDAAYEQYF
many	TRBV12-3/TRBV12-4	TRBJ2-7	-	TGTGCCAGCAGTTTAGCGGCGGACGAGCAGTACTTC	CASSLAADEQYF
-	TRBV7-2	TRBJ1-5	-	TGTGCCAGCAGCGCTCTCGGCGGTGGCAATCAGCCCCAGCATTTT	CASSALGGGNQPQHF
-	TRBV5-1	TRBJ1-4	-	TGCGCCAGCAGCTTGCGTATTAATGAAAAACTGTTTTTT	CASSLRINEKLFF
-	TRBV20-1	TRBJ2-7	-	TGCAGTGTAGGGGGACGGGGCTCCTACGAGCAGTACTTC	CSVGGRGSYEQYF
-	TRBV6-5	TRBJ2-4	-	TGTGCCAGCAGTGTGGGGGACGAAAGGGACATTCAGTACTTC	CASSVGDERDIQYF
many	TRBV14	TRBJ1-2	TRBD1	TGTGCCAGCAGCCCGTTAGACAGGGCCTATGGCTACACCTTC	CASSPLDRAYGYTF
-	TRBV29-1	TRBJ1-1	TRBD1	TGCAGCGTTGAAGGACAGGGAGGGAGGGCTAACACTGAAGCTTTCTTT	CSVEGQGGRANTEAFF
few	TRBV7-9	TRBJ2-3	-	TGTGCCATCCCGTTTTTTTACAGCACAGATACGCAGTATTTT	CAIPFFYSTDTQYF
-	TRBV2	TRBJ2-1	-	TGTGCCAGCATGGGGGATAGCTCCTACAATGAGCAGTTCTTC	CASMGDSSYNEQFF
-	TRBV5-1	TRBJ2-1	TRBD2	TGCGCCAGCAGCCCACCCCCAGGGACTAGCGGGGGAGACAAATACAATGAGCAGTTCTTC	CASSPPPGTSGGDKYNEQFF
once	TRBV6-4	TRBJ2-3	-	TGTGCCAGCAGTGAAAGAGCGAGGGGCACAGATACGCAGTATTTT	CASSERARGTDTQYF
-	TRBV29-1	TRBJ2-3	-	TGCAGCGTTCCTCGACCGAGCATAGATACGCAGTATTTT	CSVPRPSIDTQYF
-	TRBV25-1	TRBJ2-5	TRBD2	TGTGCCAGCGGAGGACTAGCAGGAAGTACGGAGACCCAGTACTTC	CASGGLAGSTETQYF
few	TRBV5-1	TRBJ1-2	TRBD1	TGCGCCAGCAGCTCAGGGGGTGATGGTGGCTACACCTTC	CASSSGGDGGYTF
-	TRBV12-3/TRBV12-4	TRBJ2-1	TRBD1	TGTGCCAGCAGTAAGGACAGGGGGGACAATGAGCAGTTCTTC	CASSKDRGDNEQFF
many	TRBV4-2	TRBJ1-6	-	TGTGCCAGCAGCCAAGACAGGGCGGATTCACCCCTCCACTTT	CASSQDRADSPLHF
many	TRBV6-5	TRBJ1-1	-	TGTGCCAGCAGCCCCGGGGCAGGGAACACTGAAGCTTTCTTT	CASSPGAGNTEAFF
many	TRBV7-2	TRBJ2-5	TRBD2	TGTGCCAGCAGCAACCAGGGACTAAAGGGAGAGACCCAGTACTTC	CASSNQGLKGETQYF
-	TRBV12-3/TRBV12-4	TRBJ2-7	-	TGTGCCAGCAGTTTAGGACCAGTCTCCTACGAGCAGTACTTC	CASSLGPVSYEQYF
-	TRBV5-1	TRBJ2-3	TRBD1	TGCGCCAGCAGCCCTGAATACAGGGGCGATACGCAGTATTTT	CASSPEYRGDTQYF
few	TRBV9	TRBJ1-2	TRBD1	TGTGCCAGCAGCGGGACAGGTTTGAGCTATGGCTACACCTTC	CASSGTGLSYGYTF
few	TRBV20-1	TRBJ1-5	-	TGCAGTGCTAGAAGGTTGGAGGGGTCGGGCAATCAGCCCCAGCATTTT	CSARRLEGSGNQPQHF
-	TRBV21-1	TRBJ2-7	-	TGTGCCAGCAGCAAAGATGGCGAAACTCCCTACGAGCAGTACTTC	CASSKDGETPYEQYF